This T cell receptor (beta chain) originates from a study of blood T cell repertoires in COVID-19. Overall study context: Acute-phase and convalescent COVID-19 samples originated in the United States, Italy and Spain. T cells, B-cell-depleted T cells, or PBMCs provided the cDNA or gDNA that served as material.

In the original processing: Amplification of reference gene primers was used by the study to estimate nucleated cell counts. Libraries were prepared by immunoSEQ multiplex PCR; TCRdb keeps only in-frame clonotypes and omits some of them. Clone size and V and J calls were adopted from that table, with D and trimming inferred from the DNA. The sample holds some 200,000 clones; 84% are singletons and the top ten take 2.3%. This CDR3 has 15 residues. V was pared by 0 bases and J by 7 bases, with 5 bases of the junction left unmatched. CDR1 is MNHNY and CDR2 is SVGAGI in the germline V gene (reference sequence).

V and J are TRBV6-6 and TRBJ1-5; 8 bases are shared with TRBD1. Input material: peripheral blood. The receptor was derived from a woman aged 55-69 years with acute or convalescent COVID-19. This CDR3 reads CASSYSSGGGQPQHF. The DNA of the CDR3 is TGTGCCAGCAGTTACTCTTCAGGGGGCGGACAGCCCCAGCATTTT.